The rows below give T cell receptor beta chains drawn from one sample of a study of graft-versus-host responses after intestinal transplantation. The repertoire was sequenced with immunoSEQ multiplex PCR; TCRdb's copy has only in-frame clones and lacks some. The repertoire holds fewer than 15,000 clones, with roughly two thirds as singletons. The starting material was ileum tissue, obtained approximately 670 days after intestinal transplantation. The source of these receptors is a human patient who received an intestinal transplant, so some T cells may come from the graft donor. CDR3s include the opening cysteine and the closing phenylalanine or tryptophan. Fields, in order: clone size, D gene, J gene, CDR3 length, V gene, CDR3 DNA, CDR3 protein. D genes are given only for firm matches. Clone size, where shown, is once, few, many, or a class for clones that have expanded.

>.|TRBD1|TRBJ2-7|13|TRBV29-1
TGCAGCGTGCACCGTGGGACAGGGAACGAGCAGTACTTC
CSVHRGTGNEQYF
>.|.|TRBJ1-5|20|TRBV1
TGCACCAGCAGCCCACTTGGGTGCGACAGGGGTAATGAGGAGGGTCAGCCCCAGCATTTT
CTSSPLGCDRGNEEGQPQHF
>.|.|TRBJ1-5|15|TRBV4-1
TGCGCCAGCAGCCAAGATGGGCAGTTCAATCAGCCCCAGCATTTT
CASSQDGQFNQPQHF
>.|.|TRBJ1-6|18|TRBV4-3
TGCGCCAGCAGCCAAGAACAGGGAATCAGCTCCTATAATTCACCCCTCCACTTT
CASSQEQGISSYNSPLHF
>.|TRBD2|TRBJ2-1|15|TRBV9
TGTGCCAGCAGCGTAGAGGCTAGCGGGTTCGGTGAGCAGTTCTTC
CASSVEASGFGEQFF
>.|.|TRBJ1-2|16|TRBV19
TGTGCCAGTAGTACCATGAGCCCACTCCCTAACTATGGCTACACCTTC
CASSTMSPLPNYGYTF
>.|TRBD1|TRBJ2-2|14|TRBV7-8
TGTGCCAGCAGCTTCCAGGGGGATGGCGGGGAGCTGTTTTTT
CASSFQGDGGELFF
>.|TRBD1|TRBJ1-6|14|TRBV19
TGTGCCAGTAGTATAGGGACAGGGGGCTCACCCCTCCACTTT
CASSIGTGGSPLHF
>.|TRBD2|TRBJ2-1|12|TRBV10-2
TGCGCCAGCTCAAAAGGGAGGGATGAGCAGTTCTTC
CASSKGRDEQFF
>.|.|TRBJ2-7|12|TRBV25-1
TGTGCCAGCAGTGGGGAGGGGGACGAGCAGTACTTC
CASSGEGDEQYF
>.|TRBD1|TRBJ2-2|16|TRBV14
TGTGCCAGCAGCTCTATTCAGGGGGCGAACACCGGGGAGCTGTTTTTT
CASSSIQGANTGELFF
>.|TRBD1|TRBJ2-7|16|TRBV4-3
TGCGCCAGCAGCCAAGAAGGGGGGGACAGGGGGTACGAGCAGTACTTC
CASSQEGGDRGYEQYF
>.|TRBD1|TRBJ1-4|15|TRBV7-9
TGTGCCAGCAGCCCTACCGGGACAGGGAATGAAAAACTGTTTTTT
CASSPTGTGNEKLFF
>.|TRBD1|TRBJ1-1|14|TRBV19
TGTGCCAGTAGTGTTAGACAGGGGAAGAGTGAAGCTTTCTTT
CASSVRQGKSEAFF
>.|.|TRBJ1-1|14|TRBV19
TGTGCCAGTAGTATCTCCCCGGGGAGCATAGAAGCTTTCTTT
CASSISPGSIEAFF
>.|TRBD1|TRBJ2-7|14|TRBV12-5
TGTGCTAGTGCCGCGGACAGGGGGGCCTACGAGCAGTACTTC
CASAADRGAYEQYF
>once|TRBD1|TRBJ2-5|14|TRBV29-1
TGCAGCGTTGACCACCGGGACAGGGGAGAGACCCAGTACTTC
CSVDHRDRGETQYF
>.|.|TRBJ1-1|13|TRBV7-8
TGTGCCAGCAGCCAAGAGCTGAACACTGAAGCTTTCTTT
CASSQELNTEAFF
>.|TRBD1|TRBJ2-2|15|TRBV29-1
TGCAGCGTTGGGACAGGGGCTCATACACCCGGGGAGCTGTTTTTT
CSVGTGAHTPGELFF
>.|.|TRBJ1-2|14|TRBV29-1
TGCAGCGTTGAAGATCCGGCAGGGAGGTATGGCTACACCTTC
CSVEDPAGRYGYTF
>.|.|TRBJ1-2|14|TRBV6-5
TGTGCCAGCAGTTACTCCGGGCCCCGAGGGGGCTACACCTTC
CASSYSGPRGGYTF
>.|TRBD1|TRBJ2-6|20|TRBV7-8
TGTGCCAGCAGCTCTTTAGGCCGAACCGGGACAGGGAGTGGGGCCAACGTCCTGACTTTC
CASSSLGRTGTGSGANVLTF
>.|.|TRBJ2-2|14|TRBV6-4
TGTGCCAGCAGTGACTCGGCCGACACCGGGGAGCTGTTTTTT
CASSDSADTGELFF
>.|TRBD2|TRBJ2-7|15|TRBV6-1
TGTGCCAGCAGTGAAGCCAGCGGGGGATCCTACGAGCAGTACTTC
CASSEASGGSYEQYF
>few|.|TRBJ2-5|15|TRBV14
TGTGCCAGCAGCCTTCCCCGGGGTTTCGGAGAGACCCAGTACTTC
CASSLPRGFGETQYF
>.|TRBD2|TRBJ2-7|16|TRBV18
TGTGCCAGCTCACCACCGGAGTGGCGGGGGTCTGGCGAGCAGTACTTC
CASSPPEWRGSGEQYF
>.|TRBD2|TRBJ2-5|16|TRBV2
TGTGCCAGCAGTGAAATAGCTAGCGGGGGGGCAGAGACCCAGTACTTC
CASSEIASGGAETQYF
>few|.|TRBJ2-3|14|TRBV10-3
TGTGCCATCAGTGTGGGGCCAGGTCTAGATACGCAGTATTTT
CAISVGPGLDTQYF
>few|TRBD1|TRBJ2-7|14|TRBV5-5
TGTGCCAGCAGCCGCGGGACAGGGCGCAACGAGCAGTACTTC
CASSRGTGRNEQYF
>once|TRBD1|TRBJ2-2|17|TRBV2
TGTGCCAGCAGTGACAGCAGGGGGCGTTGGGGTAGCGGGGAGCTGTTTTTT
CASSDSRGRWGSGELFF
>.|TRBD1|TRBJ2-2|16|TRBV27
TGTGCCAGCAGTTACACCGGGACAGGGTGGTCCGGGGAGCTGTTTTTT
CASSYTGTGWSGELFF
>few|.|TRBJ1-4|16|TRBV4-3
TGCGCCAGCAGCCAAGACTACGGGGAAGTCAATGAAAAACTGTTTTTT
CASSQDYGEVNEKLFF
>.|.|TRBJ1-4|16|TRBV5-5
TGTGCCAGCAGCTCGGGGGTTTTTCTAACTAATGAAAAACTGTTTTTT
CASSSGVFLTNEKLFF
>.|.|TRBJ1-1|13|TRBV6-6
TGTGCCAGCAGAGGGGGTGAAGGAACTGAAGCTTTCTTT
CASRGGEGTEAFF
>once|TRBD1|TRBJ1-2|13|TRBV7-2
TGTGCCAGCAGCAACAGGGGGCTTGAAGGCTACACCTTC
CASSNRGLEGYTF
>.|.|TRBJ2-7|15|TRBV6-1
TGTGCCAGCAGTGAAGCGGAGGGGGCAGCCTACGAGCAGTACTTC
CASSEAEGAAYEQYF
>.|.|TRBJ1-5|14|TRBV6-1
TGTGCCAGCAGTGATGGCCAGTTCTATCAGCCCCAGCATTTT
CASSDGQFYQPQHF
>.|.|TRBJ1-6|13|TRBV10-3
TGTGCCATCAGTGACAGAAATAATTCACCCCTCCACTTT
CAISDRNNSPLHF
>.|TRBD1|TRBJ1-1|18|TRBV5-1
TGCGCCAGCAGCTTGGCCCCGGGACAGGGCCCCATGAACACTGAAGCTTTCTTT
CASSLAPGQGPMNTEAFF
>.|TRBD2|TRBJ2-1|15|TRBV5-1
TGCGCCAGCAGCTTGACTAGCGGCTCCTACAATGAGCAGTTCTTC
CASSLTSGSYNEQFF